This T cell receptor (beta chain) was identified in a study of blood T cell repertoires in COVID-19. At the level of the study: Spain, Italy and the United States supplied samples that represented acute and convalescent COVID-19.

Per the study methods: Reference gene primer amplification gave nucleated cell count estimates. The data were produced by immunoSEQ multiplex PCR, yet TCRdb's version contains in-frame clones alone and is incomplete. D and trimming were read from the DNA, whereas the V and J calls and clone size are those reported in that table. The data show roughly 140,000 clones, approximately 88% seen once. The ends lost 5 bases at V and 4 bases at J; junction bases unmatched: 8. CDR1 and CDR2 from the germline V gene are LNHDA and SQIVND (reference sequence). The CDR3 length is 16 residues. The origin of this receptor is a woman in her fifties or sixties with acute or convalescent COVID-19. The rearrangement uses TRBV19 and TRBJ2-1; 10 positions match TRBD2. Sample: peripheral blood. The CDR3 is CASSPLGTSDYNEQFF. The CDR3 DNA reads as TGTGCCAGTAGTCCGCTTGGGACTAGCGATTACAATGAGCAGTTCTTC.